The entry below describes one T cell receptor (beta chain). In germline, CDR1 is KGHSH, CDR2 LQKENI. Trimming took 6 bases from V and 1 from J, leaving 4 bases between them. The CDR3 spans 12 residues. The data derive from a study of blood T cell repertoires in COVID-19. Study-level background: There were acute and convalescent COVID-19 samples, and they came from the United States, Italy and Spain. PBMCs, B-cell-depleted T cells, or T cells provided the cDNA or gDNA that made up the material.

As originally analysed: Amplification of reference gene primers provided the estimated nucleated cell counts. Some clones are missing from TCRdb's copy, which holds only in-frame ones; the method was immunoSEQ multiplex PCR. The D gene and trimming were derived from the DNA, and the V and J assignments and clone size from that table. The sample lists 95,000 to 150,000 clones, approximately 80% occurring once. This TCR derives from a human donor in a cohort sampled during active COVID-19. The sequenced sample consisted of peripheral blood. The V call is TRBV18, the J call TRBJ1-3; D ambiguous. In DNA, the CDR3 is TGTGCCAGCTCTCGGTCTGGAAACACCATATATTTT. It yields the protein CASSRSGNTIYF.